This T cell receptor beta chain was recorded in a study of chemoradiotherapy in HPV16-positive cancers (dated by TCRdb to 2022 to 2024). For context, the study as a whole: Using functional T-cell assays on cells from two HPV16-positive patients, the researchers defined candidate HPV-specific T-cell clones and common TCR motifs. The study set out to ask whether T-cell immunity against the HPV oncoproteins E6 and E7 changes over the course of chemoradiotherapy and whether that immunity affects survival. Next, the candidate HPV-specific TCRs and motifs were followed in TCR repertoires from around 91 patients with HPV-related cancers. The research as a whole found: In HPV16-positive patients, expansion of HPV-responsive T cells during chemoradiotherapy was found to be associated with improved recurrence-free survival. Expansion of candidate HPV-specific clones and E7-related TCR motifs was observed in the tumor microenvironment during treatment, whereas no such expansion was observed for non-HPV-specific T cells. The functional definition of HPV-specific T cells was derived from only a couple of HPV16-positive patients, and the survival association was reported for HPV16-positive patients.

V is shortened by 4 bases, J by 10 bases, and the region joining them spans 9 bases. Via the germline V gene, CDR1 is SGHRS and CDR2 YFSETQ. The CDR3 sequence holds 12 residues, the cysteine and phenylalanine included. Just the 36-base CDR3 DNA is kept, in frame starting at base 1. In regard to this clone: Its antigen specificity is not known. Qualities for individual bases were not recorded, and no much larger clone is one base off.

Libraries were built with the immunoSEQ multiplex PCR assay. The immuneACCESS repertoire file appears here via TCRdb, limited to in-frame rearrangements. These files lack a portion of the clones; in checked studies, under half of the deficit traces to unresolved V genes, and the cause of the others is not known. This sample gives about 12,000 clones in total; less than 80% of them show up just once. Jointly, the top ten make up 20% of the sample. Repertoires were sampled repeatedly over the course of chemoradiotherapy, so clonal expansion could be followed in the tumor microenvironment. The sequence is built from TRBV5-1 and TRBJ1-6; tentative D gene TRBD1, with 6 bases matching. The sequence was obtained from a human donor with HPV-associated anogenital cancer. The sample was gathered from a patient who underwent chemoradiotherapy. This receptor has the CDR3 CASSMDRSPLHF. The DNA sequence follows: TGCGCCAGCAGCATGGACAGATCACCCCTCCACTTT.